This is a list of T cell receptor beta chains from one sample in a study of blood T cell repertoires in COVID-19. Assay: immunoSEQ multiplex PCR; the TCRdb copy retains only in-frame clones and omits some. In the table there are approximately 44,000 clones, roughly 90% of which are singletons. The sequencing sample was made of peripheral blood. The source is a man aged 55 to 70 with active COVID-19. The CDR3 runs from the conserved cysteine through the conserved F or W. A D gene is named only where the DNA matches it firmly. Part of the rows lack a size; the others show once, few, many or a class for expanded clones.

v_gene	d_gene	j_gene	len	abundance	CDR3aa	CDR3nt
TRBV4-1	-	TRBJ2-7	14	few	CASSPQRASYEQYF	TGCGCCAGCAGCCCCCAGCGGGCCTCCTACGAGCAGTACTTC
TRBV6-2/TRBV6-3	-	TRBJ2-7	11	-	CASSSGVEQYF	TGTGCCAGCAGTTCCGGGGTCGAGCAGTACTTC
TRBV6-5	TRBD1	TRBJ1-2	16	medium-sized	CASSSMTGGVGYGYTF	TGTGCCAGCAGTTCCATGACAGGGGGCGTCGGCTATGGCTACACCTTC
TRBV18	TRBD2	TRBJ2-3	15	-	CASSPVLAGVDTQYF	TGTGCCAGCTCACCAGTGCTAGCGGGAGTGGATACGCAGTATTTT
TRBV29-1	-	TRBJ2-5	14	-	CSVDFTRGQETQYF	TGCAGCGTTGACTTTACGCGGGGCCAAGAGACCCAGTACTTC
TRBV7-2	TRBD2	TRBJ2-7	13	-	CASSLERGSEQYF	TGTGCCAGCAGCTTAGAGCGGGGGTCCGAGCAGTACTTC
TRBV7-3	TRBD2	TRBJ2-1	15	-	CASSFLLAGVNEQFF	TGTGCCAGCAGCTTCCTACTAGCGGGAGTCAATGAGCAGTTCTTC
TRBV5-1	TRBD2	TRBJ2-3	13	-	CASTLPGRDTQYF	TGCGCCAGCACCCTTCCCGGGAGGGATACGCAGTATTTT
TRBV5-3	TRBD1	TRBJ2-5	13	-	CARSKGQGKTQYF	TGTGCCAGAAGCAAGGGACAGGGGAAGACCCAGTACTTC
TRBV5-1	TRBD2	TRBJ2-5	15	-	CASSLAGLAEETQYF	TGCGCCAGCAGCTTGGCGGGACTAGCGGAAGAGACCCAGTACTTC
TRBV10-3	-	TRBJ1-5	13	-	CAISDFGDQPQHF	TGTGCCATCAGTGACTTTGGAGATCAGCCCCAGCATTTT
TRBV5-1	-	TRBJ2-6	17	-	CASSLGAPGSGANVLTF	TGCGCCAGCAGCTTGGGGGCACCAGGCTCTGGGGCCAACGTCCTGACTTTC
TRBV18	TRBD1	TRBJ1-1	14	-	CASSPTGQGTEAFF	TGTGCCAGCTCACCAACGGGACAGGGGACTGAAGCTTTCTTT
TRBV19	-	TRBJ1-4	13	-	CASSDSSNEKLFF	TGTGCCAGTTCCGACAGCTCTAATGAAAAACTGTTTTTT
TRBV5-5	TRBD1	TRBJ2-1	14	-	CASSSGTGQGEQFF	TGTGCCAGCAGCTCTGGGACAGGTCAGGGTGAGCAGTTCTTC